The clone carrying this T cell receptor (beta chain) was detected a few times. Antigen unknown. Sequencing targeted expressed TCRB transcripts, as all isolated RNA had been reverse transcribed. Profiling relied on immunoSEQ multiplex PCR, and the TCRdb table lists in-frame clones only, not all of them. The profile shows 140,000 to 150,000 clones, roughly 10% of them singletons. These data originate in a study of beta chain features in type 1 diabetes. Study results and limitations: TCRB CDR3s from Type 1 diabetes patients were moderately but significantly shorter in all four CD4+ subsets. Junctions at VDJ sites from type 1 diabetes patients had fewer insertions and more deletions.

This CDR3 comprises 12 residues. CDR1 is MNHNY, CDR2 SVGAGI, per germline (reference sequence). Trimming stripped 8 bases from V and 0 bases from J, with 8 bases between. The sequenced material came from naive CD4+ T cells from blood. The V and J genes are TRBV6-6 and TRBJ2-7; D might be TRBD1 (6 bases). This sequence originates from a man between 18 and 29 years old in good health. The chain's CDR3 is CASLDSSYEQYF. CDR3 bases: TGTGCCAGCCTGGACAGCTCCTACGAGCAGTACTTC.